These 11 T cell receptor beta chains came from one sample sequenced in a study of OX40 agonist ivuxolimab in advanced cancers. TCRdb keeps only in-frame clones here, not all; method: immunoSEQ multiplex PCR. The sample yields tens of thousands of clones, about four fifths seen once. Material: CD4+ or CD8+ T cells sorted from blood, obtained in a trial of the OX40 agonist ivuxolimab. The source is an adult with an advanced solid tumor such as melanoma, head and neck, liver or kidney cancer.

The CDR3 DNA sequence: TGTGCCAGCAGCTTAGAGGAGGGTATCAGCATTCAGTACTTC. Translated: CASSLEEGISIQYF. This chain uses TRBV7-9 with TRBJ2-4, with D possibly TRBD2 on 6 matching bases. The CDR3 covers 14 residues. Germline V lookup: CDR1 SEHNR, CDR2 FQNEAQ (reference sequence). Trimming pared 1 base from V and 9 bases from J, leaving 13 bases between.

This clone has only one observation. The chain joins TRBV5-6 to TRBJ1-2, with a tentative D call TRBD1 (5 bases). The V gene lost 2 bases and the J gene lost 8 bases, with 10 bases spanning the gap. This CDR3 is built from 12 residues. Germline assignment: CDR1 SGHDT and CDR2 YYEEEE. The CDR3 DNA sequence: TGTGCCAGCAGCTTCCGGGGGGTCGGCTACACCTTC. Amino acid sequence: CASSFRGVGYTF.

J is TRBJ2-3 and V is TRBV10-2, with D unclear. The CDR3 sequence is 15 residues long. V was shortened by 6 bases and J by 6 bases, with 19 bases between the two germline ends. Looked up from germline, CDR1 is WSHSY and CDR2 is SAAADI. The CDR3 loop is CASRAQRHPTDTQYF. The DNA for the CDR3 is TGCGCCAGCAGGGCTCAGCGTCATCCCACGGATACGCAGTATTTT.

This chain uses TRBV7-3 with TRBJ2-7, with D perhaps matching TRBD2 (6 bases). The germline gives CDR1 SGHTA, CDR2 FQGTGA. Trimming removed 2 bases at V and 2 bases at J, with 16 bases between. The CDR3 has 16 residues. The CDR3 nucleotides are TGTGCCAGCAGCTTAGTGTCTGGCGGGATCCCCTACGAGCAGTACTTC. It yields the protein CASSLVSGGIPYEQYF.

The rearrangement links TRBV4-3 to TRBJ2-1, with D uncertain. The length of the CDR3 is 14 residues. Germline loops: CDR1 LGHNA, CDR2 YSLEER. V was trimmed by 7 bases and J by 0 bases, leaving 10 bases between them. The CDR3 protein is CASTSGISYNEQFF. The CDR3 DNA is TGCGCCAGCACCTCAGGAATCTCCTACAATGAGCAGTTCTTC.

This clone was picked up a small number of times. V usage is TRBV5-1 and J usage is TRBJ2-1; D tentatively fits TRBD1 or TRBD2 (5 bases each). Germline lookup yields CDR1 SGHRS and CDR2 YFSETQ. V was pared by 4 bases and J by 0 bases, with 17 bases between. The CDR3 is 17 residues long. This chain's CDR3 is CASSPGVGASSYNEQFF. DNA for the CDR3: TGCGCCAGCAGCCCCGGGGTAGGGGCTAGCTCCTACAATGAGCAGTTCTTC.

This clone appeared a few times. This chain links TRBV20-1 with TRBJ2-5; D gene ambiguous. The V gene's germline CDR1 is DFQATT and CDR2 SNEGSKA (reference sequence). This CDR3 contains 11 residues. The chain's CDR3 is CACVRQETQYF. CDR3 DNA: TGCGCCTGCGTCCGACAAGAGACCCAGTACTTC.

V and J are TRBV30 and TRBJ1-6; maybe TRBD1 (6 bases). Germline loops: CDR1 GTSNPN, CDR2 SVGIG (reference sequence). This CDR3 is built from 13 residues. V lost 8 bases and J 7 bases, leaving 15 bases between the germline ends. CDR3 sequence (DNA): TGTGCCCGGGAGGTAGGGGGGAATTCACCCCTCCACTTT. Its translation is CAREVGGNSPLHF.

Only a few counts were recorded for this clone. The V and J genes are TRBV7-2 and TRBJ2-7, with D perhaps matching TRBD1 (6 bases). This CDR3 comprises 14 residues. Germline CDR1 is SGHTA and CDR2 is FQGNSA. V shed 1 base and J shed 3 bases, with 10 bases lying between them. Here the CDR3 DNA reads TGTGCCAGCAGCTTAGAACAGGGTAACTACGAGCAGTACTTC. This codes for CASSLEQGNYEQYF.

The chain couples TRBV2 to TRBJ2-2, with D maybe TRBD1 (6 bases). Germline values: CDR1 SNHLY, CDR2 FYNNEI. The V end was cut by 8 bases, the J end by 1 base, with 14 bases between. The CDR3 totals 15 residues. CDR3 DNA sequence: TGTGCCAGCTACGAACAGGGAGTGAACACCGGGGAGCTGTTTTTT. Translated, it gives CASYEQGVNTGELFF.

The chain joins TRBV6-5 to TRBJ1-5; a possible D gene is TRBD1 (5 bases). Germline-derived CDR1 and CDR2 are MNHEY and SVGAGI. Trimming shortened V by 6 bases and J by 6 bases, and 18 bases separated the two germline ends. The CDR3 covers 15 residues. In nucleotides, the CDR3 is TGTGCCAGCAGCCCCCGGGACGGCCTTCTTCAGCCCCAGCATTTT. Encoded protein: CASSPRDGLLQPQHF.